One T cell receptor beta chain is described in this entry. This record comes from a study of blood T cell repertoires in COVID-19. Germline values: CDR1 LNHDA, CDR2 SQIVND (reference sequence). This CDR3 comprises 15 residues. The ends were cut back, 6 bases at V and 8 bases at J, with 20 bases in the middle. Generated by immunoSEQ multiplex PCR, the TCRdb table keeps only in-frame clones and is missing some. This sample has about 250,000 clones, with around nine tenths found just once. This clonotype was sampled from a man at least 80 years old with acute or convalescent COVID-19. V usage is TRBV19 and J usage is TRBJ2-1, with a possible D match to TRBD2 (5 bases). Sequences were obtained from peripheral blood. The CDR3 DNA follows: TGTGCCAGTAGCCCCCTCGGGGTAGCTGGGGATGAGCAGTTCTTC. It is translated as CASSPLGVAGDEQFF.